Shown below are 22 T cell receptor beta chains from a single sample sequenced in a study of blood T cell repertoires in COVID-19. Sequenced by immunoSEQ multiplex PCR; TCRdb stores in-frame clones only, minus some. The sample yields approximately 150,000 clones, roughly 90% seen once. The sample taken for sequencing was peripheral blood. The origin of the receptors is an older man with active COVID-19.

This clone was detected only a few times. The chain is built from TRBV6-2 or TRBV6-3 and TRBJ2-3; TRBD1 matches at 9 bases. Germline V gives CDR1 MNHEY, CDR2 SVGEGT. The V and J ends lost 6 bases and 2 bases, in that order; junction bases with no gene match: 15. There are 18 residues in the CDR3. The CDR3 DNA is TGTGCCAGCAGCCACGGACAGGGGATGATGAGGAACACAGATACGCAGTATTTT. Encoded protein: CASSHGQGMMRNTDTQYF.

The chain carries TRBV15 and TRBJ2-5, with 12 bases aligning to TRBD2. J lost 2 bases, V lost 3 bases, and 7 bases had no gene match. CDR1 is LNHNV, CDR2 YYDKDF, per germline (reference sequence). The length of the CDR3 is 17 residues. The CDR3 here is CATSRGLAGRKQETQYF. In nucleotides, the CDR3 is TGTGCCACCAGCAGGGGACTAGCGGGCCGAAAGCAAGAGACCCAGTACTTC. Based on the CDR3 plus reference TRBV15 and TRBJ2-5, the full variable domain is DAMVIQNPRYQVTQFGKPVTLSCSQTLNHNVMYWYQQKSSQAPKLLFHYYDKDFNNEADTPDNFQSRRPNTSFCFLDIRSPGLGDTAMYLCATSRGLAGRKQETQYFGPGTRLLVL.

The gene calls are TRBV30 and TRBJ2-7, with D maybe TRBD2 (6 bases). Trimming stripped 1 base from V and 1 base from J, with 11 bases between. CDR1 and CDR2 from the germline V gene are GTSNPN and SVGIG (reference sequence). The CDR3 covers 14 residues. CDR3 nucleotide sequence: TGTGCCTGGAGTGGAGGCGGGGATTCCTACGAGCAGTACTTC. Protein: CAWSGGGDSYEQYF.

The CDR3 loop is CASSEGVLAGYEQYF. CDR3 nucleotides: TGCGCCAGCAGTGAGGGGGTCCTCGCGGGCTACGAGCAGTACTTC. The chain combines TRBV10-2 with TRBJ2-7, with D perhaps TRBD2 (5 bases). CDR3 length equals 15 residues. Germline CDR1 reads WSHSY; CDR2 reads SAAADI. With 2 bases removed from V and 3 bases from J, the gap between germline ends came to 14 bases.

The rearrangement joins TRBV6-5 to TRBJ2-5, with 11 nucleotides matching TRBD2. The CDR3 runs to 14 residues. Per germline, CDR1 MNHEY and CDR2 SVGAGI. V lost 6 bases and J lost 1; bases outside the gene matches: 1. CDR3 coding DNA: TGTGCCAGCAGGGGACTAGCGGTCCAAGAGACCCAGTACTTC. Translation: CASRGLAVQETQYF.

Regarding this clone: Other DNA sequences in this specimen translate into the identical CDR3. The V call is TRBV29-1, the J call TRBJ2-7; TRBD2 aligns across 11 bases. The ends lost 7 bases at V and 0 bases at J; junction bases unmatched: 5. Per the germline V gene, CDR1 is SQVTM and CDR2 is ANQGSEA. The CDR3 extends over 14 amino acids. CDR3: CSAGTSGSSYEQYF. The CDR3 nucleotides are TGCAGCGCAGGGACTAGCGGCAGCTCCTACGAGCAGTACTTC.

The chain is built from TRBV4-1 and TRBJ1-2, with D uncertain. With 1 base removed from V and 4 bases from J, the gap between germline ends came to 19 bases. The length of the CDR3 is 17 residues. From germline, CDR1 is MGHRA and CDR2 YSYEKL. In DNA, the CDR3 is TGCGCCAGCAGCCAAGTAGGATCGAGGCGTCTAAGCTATGGCTACACCTTC. This translates into CASSQVGSRRLSYGYTF.

This CDR3 reads CASSLRTGLDQPQHF. CDR3 DNA: TGTGCCAGCAGTTTACGGACAGGGCTCGATCAGCCCCAGCATTTT. The rearrangement links TRBV27 to TRBJ1-5; 8 bases agree with TRBD1. Germline values: CDR1 MNHEY, CDR2 SMNVEV (reference sequence). The V segment lost 2 bases and the J segment 5 bases; nucleotides outside the gene matches: 5. There are 15 residues in the CDR3.

This chain links TRBV9 with TRBJ2-7, with D possibly TRBD1 on 6 matching bases. CDR1 SGDLS and CDR2 YYNGEE come from the germline V gene. V lost 0 bases, J lost 4 bases, and 8 bases lay in between. This CDR3 region has 13 residues. CDR3 sequence reads: CASSVDRGYEQYF. CDR3 nucleotides: TGTGCCAGCAGCGTAGATAGGGGGTACGAGCAGTACTTC.

This clone came up once. The V gene is TRBV24-1, the J gene TRBJ2-1, with TRBD2 identical over 8 bases. The CDR3 has 16 residues. The ends lost 5 bases at V and 4 bases at J; junction bases unmatched: 9. Germline loops: CDR1 KGHDR, CDR2 SFDVKD. DNA for the CDR3: TGTGCCACCAGTGCCCCCGCGGGCGGGAGGTACAATGAGCAGTTCTTC. It codes for CATSAPAGGRYNEQFF.

The V gene is TRBV11-3, the J gene TRBJ2-1; D perhaps matches TRBD2 (6 bases). Germline loops: CDR1 SGHNT, CDR2 YENEEA. The V gene lost 5 bases and the J gene lost 5 bases, with 13 bases spanning the gap. The CDR3 has 14 amino acids. The DNA of the CDR3 is TGTGCCAGCAGCCTTAGTAGGGAGGACAATGAGCAGTTCTTC. It encodes CASSLSREDNEQFF.

The chain's CDR3 is CASSPGTEAFF. CDR3 coding DNA: TGTGCCAGTAGTCCGGGGACTGAAGCTTTCTTT. The rearrangement joins TRBV19 to TRBJ1-1, with no clear D. The V gene lost 5 bases and the J gene lost 5 bases, with 6 bases spanning the gap. This CDR3 region has 11 residues. The V gene's germline CDR1 is LNHDA and CDR2 SQIVND (reference sequence).

The chain links TRBV28 to TRBJ2-3, with 11 bases aligning to TRBD2. The germline gives CDR1 MDHEN, CDR2 SYDVKM. The junction had 5 bases not matched to a gene; V was cut back by 5 bases and J by 4 bases. The CDR3 spans 15 residues. CDR3 amino acids: CASSLSGRAADTQYF. CDR3 nucleotides: TGTGCCAGCAGTCTTAGCGGGAGGGCGGCAGATACGCAGTATTTT.

The CDR3 region is CSVQGGTDTQYF. Written as DNA, the CDR3 is TGCAGCGTCCAGGGGGGCACAGATACGCAGTATTTT. The chain carries TRBV29-1 and TRBJ2-3; TRBD1 agrees at 7 bases. The CDR3 contains 12 residues. The V segment lost 6 bases and the J segment 1 base; nucleotides outside the gene matches: 1. CDR1 and CDR2 from the germline V gene are SQVTM and ANQGSEA.

The chain employs TRBV7-3 and TRBJ2-1, with a weak D call TRBD2 (5 bases). This CDR3 spans 15 amino acids. Germline-derived CDR1 and CDR2 are SGHTA and FQGTGA. V lost 5 bases and J lost 4, with 15 bases in between. The CDR3 region has the DNA TGTGCCAGCAGCGGCGGAGGCGGAAAATACAATGAGCAGTTCTTC. It yields the protein CASSGGGGKYNEQFF.

V usage is TRBV30 and J usage is TRBJ1-2; 10 bases align to TRBD1. V lost 6 bases and J lost 6; bases outside the gene matches: 7. The germline gives CDR1 GTSNPN, CDR2 SVGIG (reference sequence). The CDR3 contains 13 residues. The CDR3: CACAEGTGDGYTF. CDR3 in DNA: TGTGCCTGCGCGGAGGGGACAGGGGATGGCTACACCTTC.

J is TRBJ1-6 and V is TRBV5-6; no clear D. CDR3 length: 13 amino acids. Germline V lookup: CDR1 SGHDT, CDR2 YYEEEE. Between the trimmed V and J ends, which lost 2 bases and 10 bases, there was a span of 10 bases. CDR3 region: CASSFMGGSPLHF. CDR3 in DNA: TGTGCCAGCAGCTTTATGGGCGGGTCACCCCTCCACTTT.

The chain couples TRBV11-2 to TRBJ2-5; TRBD2 agrees at 9 bases. CDR1 is SGHAT and CDR2 is FQNNGV in the germline V gene. This CDR3 contains 15 residues. V gave up 5 bases and J gave up 5 bases; unmatched junction bases: 9. Here the CDR3 DNA reads TGTGCCAGCAGCCTCGGGCTAGCGGGGAGGGAGACCCAGTACTTC. Protein sequence: CASSLGLAGRETQYF.

The chain recombines TRBV27 with TRBJ1-6; 9 bases agree with TRBD1. V gave up 5 bases and J gave up 9 bases; unmatched junction bases: 5. The CDR3 runs to 14 residues. Germline V gene lookup returns CDR1 MNHEY and CDR2 SMNVEV (reference sequence). CDR3: CASSPGTGRSPLHF. In DNA, the CDR3 is TGTGCCAGCAGTCCAGGGACAGGGCGTTCACCCCTCCACTTT.

The chain employs TRBV18 and TRBJ2-7, with 11 positions matching TRBD2. V lost 3 bases and J lost 7; bases outside the gene matches: 5. This CDR3 has 14 residues. In germline, CDR1 is KGHSH, CDR2 LQKENI. The CDR3 protein is CASSPGRLAGEQYF. The CDR3 nucleotides read TGTGCCAGCTCACCTGGGCGACTAGCGGGGGAGCAGTACTTC.

This chain uses TRBV28 with TRBJ1-5, with TRBD1 identical over 8 bases. V was pared by 5 bases and J by 9 bases, with 12 bases of the junction left unmatched. This CDR3 has 15 residues. CDR1 is MDHEN and CDR2 is SYDVKM in the germline V gene. In DNA form, the CDR3 reads TGTGCCAGCAGTCCAGACAGGGGCCCCATTTCGCCCCAGCATTTT. This gives the protein CASSPDRGPISPQHF.

This chain links TRBV19 with TRBJ2-1, with D maybe TRBD2 (7 bases). CDR3 length equals 15 residues. The germline V gene has CDR1 LNHDA and CDR2 SQIVND (reference sequence). V lost 5 bases, J lost 5 bases, and 16 bases lay in between. The CDR3 DNA reads TGTGCCAGTAGTCGTGGGGAGGGGGTCCACAATGAGCAGTTCTTC. It specifies CASSRGEGVHNEQFF. The whole variable domain, filled in from reference TRBV19 and TRBJ2-1, reads DGGITQSPKYLFRKEGQNVTLSCEQNLNHDAMYWYRQDPGQGLRLIYYSQIVNDFQKGDIAEGYSVSREKKESFPLTVTSAQKNPTAFYLCASSRGEGVHNEQFFGPGTRLTVL.